A selection of T cell receptor beta chains follows, all from one sample in a study of cytomegalovirus exposure and HLA in healthy donors. Only in-frame clones appear in the TCRdb table, and some are missing; sequencing was by immunoSEQ multiplex PCR. Of about 140,000 clones in the sample, roughly 80% were seen once. Sequences were obtained from PBMCs. The receptors shown here come from a man between 40 and 49 years old in good health and CMV-seronegative. The CDR3 runs from the conserved cysteine through the conserved F or W.

>TRBJ2-2|TRBV13
CASSLNRHRGELFF
>TRBJ2-5|TRBV6-1
CASSEATSGSLGETQYF
>TRBJ2-7|TRBV29-1
CSALTSGRSVSYEQYF
>TRBJ1-4|TRBV6-5
CASSSGVSFVNEKLFF
>TRBJ2-5|TRBV7-9
CASSSVSQETQYF
>TRBJ1-5|TRBV10-3
CAISAPGGNQPQHF
>TRBJ1-3|TRBV9
CASSVASDSFLSGNTIYF
>TRBJ1-5|TRBV6-4
CASSSDRGDQPQHF
>TRBJ2-1|TRBV11-2
CASSARTSGYNEQFF
>TRBJ1-1|TRBV14
CASSQDLDRGNTEAFF
>TRBJ1-5|TRBV7-2
CASSFWGQPGNQPQHF
>TRBJ2-1|TRBV10-3
CAIRQGQDQNEQFF
>TRBJ1-2|TRBV28
CASSSNYGYTF
>TRBJ2-1|TRBV30
CAWRGQIGREQFF
>TRBJ2-7|TRBV6-5
CASSYGGEGYEQYF
>TRBJ2-3|TRBV6-6
CASSSPRGASTDTQYF
>TRBJ2-7|TRBV6-5
CASSLDRDLYEQYF
>TRBJ1-1|TRBV7-2
CASSTRRGNTEAFF
>TRBJ1-2|TRBV7-2
CASSLANRNYGYTF
>TRBJ2-3|TRBV5-1
CASSLGVGDTQYF
>TRBJ1-2|TRBV28
CASSLAGTSNGYTF
>TRBJ1-1|TRBV4-3
CASRRTGRVTEAFF
>TRBJ2-3|TRBV10-3
CAISTMVAGEDTQYF
>TRBJ2-3|TRBV25-1
CASSEGLAADTQYF
>TRBJ1-1|TRBV6-6
CASSYGPTGGNTEAFF
>TRBJ1-1|TRBV7-3
CASSSGVNTEAFF
>TRBJ1-2|TRBV7-2
CASSHGAGNYGYTF
>TRBJ2-5|TRBV6-1
CASRLTGAGETQYF
>TRBJ1-1|TRBV18
CASSPAGTNTEAFF
>TRBJ1-2|TRBV28
CASSPGTSNYGYTF
>TRBJ2-3|TRBV12-5
CASGWGTRTDTQYF
>TRBJ2-7|TRBV10-3
CAISDTSGVYEQYF
>TRBJ1-4|TRBV2
CASSDLGTGVEKLFF
>TRBJ1-4|TRBV28
CASGQGNIEKLFF
>-|TRBV14
CASSHRTGVIYEQYF
>TRBJ2-5|TRBV7-9
CASSPGLAGEETQYF
>TRBJ1-6|TRBV5-6
CASSSQESSYNSPLHF